The 2 T cell receptor beta chains in this list originate from one sample, sequenced in a study of blood T cell repertoires in COVID-19. Method: immunoSEQ multiplex PCR; TCRdb's copy keeps in-frame clones and lacks some. The data hold roughly 430,000 clones, with roughly 86% observed a single time. Sample: PBMCs or T cells enriched from blood (not recorded which). The source of these receptors is a woman between 40 and 50 years old with acute COVID-19.

Points on this clone: At the DNA level, this CDR3 is encoded by other sequences in the same sample as well. This sequence joins TRBV5-1 and TRBJ2-2; 12 bases line up with TRBD2. Germline V gene data show CDR1 as SGHRS and CDR2 as YFSETQ. J gave up 2 bases and V 5 bases, and 1 base lay outside the gene matches. This CDR3 has 15 amino acids. Here the CDR3 DNA reads TGCGCCAGCAGACTAGCGGGGGGCAACACCGGGGAGCTGTTTTTT. It specifies CASRLAGGNTGELFF.

V is TRBV14 and J is TRBJ2-2; unclear D gene. V was trimmed by 5 bases and J by 2 bases, leaving 12 bases between them. The germline CDR1 and CDR2 sequences are SGHDN and FVKESK. CDR3 size: 15 residues. This CDR3 reads CASSGSVLNTGELFF. The CDR3 DNA reads as TGTGCCAGCAGCGGCAGCGTCTTAAACACCGGGGAGCTGTTTTTT.